This TCR beta chain was profiled in a study of blood T cell repertoires in COVID-19. Study information: Sites in the United States, Italy and Spain provided acute and convalescent COVID-19 samples. Nucleic acid was either cDNA or gDNA, and it came from T cells, B-cell-depleted T cells, or PBMCs.

This CDR3 has 15 residues. Germline V gene lookup returns CDR1 LGHDT and CDR2 YNNKEL (reference sequence). V was trimmed by 0 bases and J by 5 bases, leaving 13 bases between them. This clone has a single count. Study processing details: Estimation of nucleated cell counts was performed using reference gene primer amplification. The table came from immunoSEQ multiplex PCR; TCRdb's copy has only in-frame clones and leaves some out. For V, J and clone size, that table is used; D and trimming come from the DNA. In the table there are approximately 100,000 clones, less than 85% of which are singletons. The sequenced sample consisted of peripheral blood. The TCR was taken from a woman aged 60-70 years with acute or convalescent COVID-19. The rearrangement links TRBV3-1 (or the pseudogene TRBV3-2) to TRBJ1-2, with D uncertain. The CDR3 loop is CASSQDWNRIYGYTF. The CDR3 coding sequence is TGTGCCAGCAGCCAAGATTGGAACAGAATTTATGGCTACACCTTC.